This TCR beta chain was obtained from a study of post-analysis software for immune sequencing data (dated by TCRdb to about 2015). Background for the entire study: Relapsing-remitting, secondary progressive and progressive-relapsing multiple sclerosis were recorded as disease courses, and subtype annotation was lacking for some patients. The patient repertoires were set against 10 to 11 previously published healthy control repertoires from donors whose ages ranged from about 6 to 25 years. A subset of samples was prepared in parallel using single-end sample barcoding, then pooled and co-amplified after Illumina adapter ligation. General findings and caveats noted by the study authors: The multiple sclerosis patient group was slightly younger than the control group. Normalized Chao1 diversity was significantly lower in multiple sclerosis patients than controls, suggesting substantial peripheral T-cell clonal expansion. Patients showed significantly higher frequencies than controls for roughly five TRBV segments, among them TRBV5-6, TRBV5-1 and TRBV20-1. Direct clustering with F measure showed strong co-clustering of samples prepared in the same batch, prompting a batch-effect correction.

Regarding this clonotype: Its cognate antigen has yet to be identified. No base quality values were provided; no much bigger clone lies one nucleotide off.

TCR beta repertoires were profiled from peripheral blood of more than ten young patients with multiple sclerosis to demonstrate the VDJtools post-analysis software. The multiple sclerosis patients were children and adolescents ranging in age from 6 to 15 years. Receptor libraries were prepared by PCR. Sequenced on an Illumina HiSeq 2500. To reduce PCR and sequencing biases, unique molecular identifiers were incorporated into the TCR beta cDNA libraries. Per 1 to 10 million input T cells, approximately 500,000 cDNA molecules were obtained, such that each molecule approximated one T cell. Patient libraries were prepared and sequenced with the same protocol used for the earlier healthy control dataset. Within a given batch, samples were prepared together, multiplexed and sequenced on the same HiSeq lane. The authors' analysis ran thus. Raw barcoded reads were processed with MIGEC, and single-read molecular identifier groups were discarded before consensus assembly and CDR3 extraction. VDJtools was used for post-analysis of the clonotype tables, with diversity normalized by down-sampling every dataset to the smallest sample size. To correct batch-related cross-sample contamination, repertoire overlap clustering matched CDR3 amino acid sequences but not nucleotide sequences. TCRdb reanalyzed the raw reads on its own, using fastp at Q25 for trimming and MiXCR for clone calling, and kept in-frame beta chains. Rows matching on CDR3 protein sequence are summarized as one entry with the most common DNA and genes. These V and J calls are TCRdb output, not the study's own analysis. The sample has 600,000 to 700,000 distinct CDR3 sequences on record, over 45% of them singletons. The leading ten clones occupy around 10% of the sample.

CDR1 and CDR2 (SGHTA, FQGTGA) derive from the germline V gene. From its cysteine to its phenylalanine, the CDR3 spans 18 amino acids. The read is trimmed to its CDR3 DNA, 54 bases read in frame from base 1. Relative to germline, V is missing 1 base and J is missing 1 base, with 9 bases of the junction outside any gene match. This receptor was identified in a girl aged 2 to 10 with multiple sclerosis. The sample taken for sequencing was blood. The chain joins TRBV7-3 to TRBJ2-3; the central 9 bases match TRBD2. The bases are TGTGCCAGCAGCTTAAGGGGTGGACGACTAGCGGGCACAGATACGCAGTATTTT. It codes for CASSLRGGRLAGTDTQYF.